Shown below are 17 T cell receptor beta chains from a single sample sequenced in a study of T cells after posttransplantation cyclophosphamide (dated by TCRdb to the mid-2010s). Receptor libraries were prepared by the immunoSEQ multiplex PCR assay. Here the immuneACCESS table is served through TCRdb, limited to in-frame sequences with V and J called. Missing clones are a known gap in these copies; in checked studies unresolved V genes cover under half, and the rest lacks a known reason. The sample yields tens of thousands of clones; roughly 84% were counted once. Roughly 2.8% of the sample lies in the top ten. Sequenced sample: PBMCs. Receptor source: a man aged 25 to 45 with a blood cancer, CMV-positive, and with a related stem cell donor.

V gene TRBV10-3 combines with J gene TRBJ2-5, with 10 bases lining up with TRBD1. There are 16 residues in the CDR3. V trimming: 4 bases; J trimming: 0 bases; junction bases outside the gene matches: 5. Per the germline V gene, CDR1 is ENHRY and CDR2 is SYGVKD. CDR3 sequence reads: CAISGPGQGNQETQYF. The CDR3 DNA sequence: TGTGCCATCAGTGGCCCGGGACAGGGGAACCAAGAGACCCAGTACTTC.

This clone was picked up one time. V is TRBV6-5 and J is TRBJ1-1, with D possibly TRBD1 on 5 matching bases. V was pared by 8 bases and J by 2 bases, with 18 bases between. The CDR3 loop spans 15 amino acids. CDR1 and CDR2 from the germline V gene are MNHEY and SVGAGI. CDR3 bases: TGTGCCAGCGCGCGGGACCGATTCATCAACACTGAAGCTTTCTTT. This translates into CASARDRFINTEAFF.

The chain recombines TRBV9 with TRBJ2-7, with D possibly TRBD2 on 6 matching bases. V lost 3 bases, J lost 1 base, and 14 bases lay in between. Germline V gene lookup returns CDR1 SGDLS and CDR2 YYNGEE. The CDR3 is made up of 15 amino acids. In nucleotides, the CDR3 is TGTGCCAGCAGCGCCGCCGGGAGAGGATCCTACGAGCAGTACTTC. This encodes CASSAAGRGSYEQYF.

The chain is built from TRBV7-3 and TRBJ2-5, with 10 positions matching TRBD1. This CDR3 is built from 14 residues. Germline-derived CDR1 and CDR2 are SGHTA and FQGTGA. The V gene end was trimmed by 2 bases and the J gene end by 6 bases; junction bases not matched to a gene: 3. CDR3 sequence (DNA): TGTGCCAGCAGCTTAGGGACAGGGGAGAAGACCCAGTACTTC. Encoded protein: CASSLGTGEKTQYF.

This chain connects TRBV5-4 to TRBJ2-1; TRBD2 matches 7 bases. Unmatched junction bases numbered 7, after V lost 1 base and J lost 6 bases. Germline CDR1 and CDR2: SGHNT and YYREEE (reference sequence). The length of the CDR3 is 15 residues. This CDR3 reads CASSLSSGISNEQFF. Written as DNA, the CDR3 is TGTGCCAGCAGCTTGTCAAGCGGGATAAGCAATGAGCAGTTCTTC.

The chain joins TRBV19 to TRBJ1-1, with D tentatively TRBD1 (5 bases). Germline lookup yields CDR1 LNHDA and CDR2 SQIVND (reference sequence). Trimming pared 6 bases from V and 0 bases from J, leaving 8 bases between. CDR3 size: 13 residues. The CDR3 reads CASRTDMNTEAFF. CDR3 coding DNA: TGTGCCAGTAGGACGGACATGAACACTGAAGCTTTCTTT. The whole variable domain, remainder taken from reference TRBV19 and TRBJ1-1, is DGGITQSPKYLFRKEGQNVTLSCEQNLNHDAMYWYRQDPGQGLRLIYYSQIVNDFQKGDIAEGYSVSREKKESFPLTVTSAQKNPTAFYLCASRTDMNTEAFFGQGTRLTVV.

The chain has TRBV7-9 and TRBJ2-7, with TRBD2 matching 7 bases. CDR3 size: 15 residues. CDR1 is SEHNR, CDR2 FQNEAQ, per germline (reference sequence). V gave up 1 base and J gave up 1 base; unmatched junction bases: 4. The CDR3 region is CASSLETGGSYEQYF. CDR3 DNA: TGTGCCAGCAGCTTAGAGACGGGGGGATCCTACGAGCAGTACTTC.

The V call is TRBV7-2, the J call TRBJ1-4; D ambiguous. The ends were cut back, 1 base at V and 8 bases at J, with 20 bases in the middle. CDR1 and CDR2 (germline): SGHTA, FQGNSA. This CDR3 has 17 residues. CDR3 nucleotides: TGTGCCAGCAGCTTAGTTTACAGCTTATTTACCACCGAAAAACTGTTTTTT. It translates to CASSLVYSLFTTEKLFF.

The chain combines TRBV19 with TRBJ2-2; perhaps TRBD2 as D (7 bases). This CDR3 comprises 14 residues. Germline-derived CDR1 and CDR2 are LNHDA and SQIVND (reference sequence). V lost 1 base and J lost 8, with 11 bases in between. CDR3 bases: TGTGCCAGTAGTATAGTGGGGGGGCCGGGGGAGCTGTTTTTT. It translates to CASSIVGGPGELFF.

V and J are TRBV30 and TRBJ2-4; D might be TRBD2 (6 bases). The V and J ends lost 4 bases and 3 bases respectively, with 16 bases between them. CDR1 GTSNPN and CDR2 SVGIG come from the germline V gene (reference sequence). CDR3 length equals 15 residues. In DNA form, the CDR3 reads TGTGCCTGGAAAGGGGTTAGGGGAGGCAAAAACATTCAGTACTTC. This translates into CAWKGVRGGKNIQYF.

This sequence joins TRBV2 and TRBJ2-3; TRBD2 matches 7 bases. Losses at the gene ends were 0 bases for V and 1 base for J; bases not matched to a gene: 7. Germline lookup yields CDR1 SNHLY and CDR2 FYNNEI. CDR3 length: 17 amino acids. For the CDR3, the DNA is TGTGCCAGCAGTGAAGCAGGGGCTAGCGGTGGCACAGATACGCAGTATTTT. Translated, it gives CASSEAGASGGTDTQYF. The whole variable domain, remainder taken from reference TRBV2 and TRBJ2-3, is EPEVTQTPSHQVTQMGQEVILRCVPISNHLYFYWYRQILGQKVEFLVSFYNNEISEKSEIFDDQFSVERPDGSNFTLKIRSTKLEDSAMYFCASSEAGASGGTDTQYFGPGTRLTVL.

The sample holds a few counts of this clone. The chain combines TRBV7-8 with TRBJ1-1; TRBD1 might be the D (6 bases). The germline V gene encodes CDR1 SGHVS and CDR2 FQNEAQ. Trimming took 3 bases from V and 6 from J, leaving 14 bases between them. The CDR3 length is 14 residues. CDR3 residues: CASSLGVGAAEAFF. The CDR3 bases are TGTGCCAGCAGCTTGGGGGTGGGGGCGGCTGAAGCTTTCTTT.

The chain is built from TRBV6-1 and TRBJ2-1, with 7 positions matching TRBD1. The length of the CDR3 is 13 residues. Germline loops: CDR1 MNHNS, CDR2 SASEGT. Trimming at V came to 3 bases and at J to 9 bases, leaving 5 bases not matched to a gene. This CDR3 is CASSDDRVREQFF. CDR3 bases: TGTGCCAGCAGTGATGACAGGGTCCGTGAGCAGTTCTTC.

The chain joins TRBV9 to TRBJ1-4; possible D gene TRBD1, 6 bases. The ends were cut back, 4 bases at V and 6 bases at J, with 19 bases in the middle. The CDR3 contains 16 residues. Germline CDR1 and CDR2: SGDLS and YYNGEE. In DNA, the CDR3 is TGTGCCAGCAGCCCCCATCGGGCAGGGGACGATGAAAAACTGTTTTTT. It is translated as CASSPHRAGDDEKLFF.

The chain carries TRBV7-9 and TRBJ2-7; D uncertain. The germline gives CDR1 SEHNR, CDR2 FQNEAQ (reference sequence). The CDR3 has 14 amino acids. V lost 4 bases and J 1 base, leaving 11 bases between the germline ends. The CDR3 coding sequence is TGTGCCAGCAGCTCCCCCTTGCGATCCTACGAGCAGTACTTC. Its translation is CASSSPLRSYEQYF. Complete variable domain (other parts from reference TRBV7-9 and TRBJ2-7): DTGVSQNPRHKITKRGQNVTFRCDPISEHNRLYWYRQTLGQGPEFLTYFQNEAQLEKSRLLSDRFSAERPKGSFSTLEIQRTEQGDSAMYLCASSSPLRSYEQYFGPGTRLTVT.

This chain joins TRBV6-5 and TRBJ1-1; D might be TRBD1 (6 bases). V gave up 6 bases and J gave up 1 base, with 15 bases separating them. CDR1 is MNHEY, CDR2 SVGAGI, per germline. CDR3 size: 15 residues. The CDR3 DNA sequence: TGTGCCAGCAGCCCACCCGGGACACCGAACACTGAAGCTTTCTTT. Amino acid sequence: CASSPPGTPNTEAFF.

This chain links TRBV4-1 with TRBJ1-2, with D perhaps matching TRBD1 (5 bases). Between the trimmed V and J ends, which lost 2 bases and 5 bases, there was a span of 12 bases. The CDR3 is 14 residues long. The germline CDR1 and CDR2 sequences are MGHRA and YSYEKL. CDR3 DNA sequence: TGCGCCAGCAGCCAAACCACGGGGGGATATGGCTACACCTTC. This gives the protein CASSQTTGGYGYTF.